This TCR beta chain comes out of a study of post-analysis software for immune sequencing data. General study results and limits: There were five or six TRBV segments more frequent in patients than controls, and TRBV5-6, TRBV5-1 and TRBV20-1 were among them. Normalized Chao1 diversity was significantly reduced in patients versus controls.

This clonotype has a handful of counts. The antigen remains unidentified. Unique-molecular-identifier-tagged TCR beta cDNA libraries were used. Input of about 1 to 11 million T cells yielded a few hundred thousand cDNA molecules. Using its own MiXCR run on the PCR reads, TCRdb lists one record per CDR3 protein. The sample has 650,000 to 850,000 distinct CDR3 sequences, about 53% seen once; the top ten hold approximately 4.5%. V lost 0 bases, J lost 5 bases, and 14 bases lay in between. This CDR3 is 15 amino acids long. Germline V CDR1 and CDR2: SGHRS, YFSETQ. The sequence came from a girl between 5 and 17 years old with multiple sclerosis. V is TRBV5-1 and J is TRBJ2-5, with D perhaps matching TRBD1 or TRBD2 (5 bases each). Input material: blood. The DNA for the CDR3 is TGCGCCAGCAGCTTGGTGTGGGGACCGTTCGAGACCCAGTACTTC. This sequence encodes CASSLVWGPFETQYF.